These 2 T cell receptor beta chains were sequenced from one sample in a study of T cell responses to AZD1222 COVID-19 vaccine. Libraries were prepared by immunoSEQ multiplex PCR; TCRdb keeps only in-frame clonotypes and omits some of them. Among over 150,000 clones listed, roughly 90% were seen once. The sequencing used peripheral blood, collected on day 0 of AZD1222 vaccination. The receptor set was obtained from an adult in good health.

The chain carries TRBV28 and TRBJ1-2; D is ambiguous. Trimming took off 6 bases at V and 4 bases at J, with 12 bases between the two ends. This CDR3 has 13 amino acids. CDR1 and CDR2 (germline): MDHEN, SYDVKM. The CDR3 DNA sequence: TGTGCCAGCAGCCCCGAGAATCGCTATGGCTACACCTTC. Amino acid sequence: CASSPENRYGYTF.

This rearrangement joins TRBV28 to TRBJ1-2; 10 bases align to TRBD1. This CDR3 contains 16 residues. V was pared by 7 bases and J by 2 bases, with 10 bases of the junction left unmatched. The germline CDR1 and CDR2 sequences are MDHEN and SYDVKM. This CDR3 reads CASTPSGTGDNYGYTF. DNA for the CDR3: TGTGCCAGCACCCCATCCGGGACAGGGGACAACTATGGCTACACCTTC.